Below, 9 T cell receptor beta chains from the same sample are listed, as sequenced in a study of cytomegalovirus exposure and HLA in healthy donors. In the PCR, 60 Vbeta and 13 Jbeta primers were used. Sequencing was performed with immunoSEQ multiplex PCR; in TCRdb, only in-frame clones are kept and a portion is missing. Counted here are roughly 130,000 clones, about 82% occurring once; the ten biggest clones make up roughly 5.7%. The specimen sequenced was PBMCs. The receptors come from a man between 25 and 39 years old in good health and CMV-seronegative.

CDR3 sequence (DNA): TGTGCCAGCAGCCCTCGGACACGAGAGAGCGGGGAGCTGTTTTTT. Protein product: CASSPRTRESGELFF. The J gene is TRBJ2-2, the V gene TRBV4-2; the D gene is possibly TRBD1 (5 bases). With 4 bases removed from V and 7 bases from J, the gap between germline ends came to 16 bases. CDR1 is LGHNA and CDR2 is YNFKEQ in the germline V gene. The CDR3 runs to 15 residues.

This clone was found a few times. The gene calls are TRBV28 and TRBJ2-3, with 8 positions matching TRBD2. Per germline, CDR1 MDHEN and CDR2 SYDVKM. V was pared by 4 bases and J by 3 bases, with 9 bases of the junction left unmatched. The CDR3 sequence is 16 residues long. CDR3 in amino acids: CASSSPRPGGTDTQYF. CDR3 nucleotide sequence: TGTGCCAGCAGTTCCCCCCGACCGGGGGGGACAGATACGCAGTATTTT.

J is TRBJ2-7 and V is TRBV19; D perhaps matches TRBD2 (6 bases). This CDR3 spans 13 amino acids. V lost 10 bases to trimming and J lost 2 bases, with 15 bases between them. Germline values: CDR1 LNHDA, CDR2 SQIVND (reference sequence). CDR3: CATGYRGAYEQYF. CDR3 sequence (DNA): TGTGCCACCGGGTACCGCGGGGCCTACGAGCAGTACTTC.

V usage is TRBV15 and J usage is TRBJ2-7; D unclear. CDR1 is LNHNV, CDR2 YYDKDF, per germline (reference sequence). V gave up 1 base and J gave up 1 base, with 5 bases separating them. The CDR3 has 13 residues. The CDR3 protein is CATSRVQSYEQYF. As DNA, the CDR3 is TGTGCCACCAGCAGAGTGCAGTCCTACGAGCAGTACTTC. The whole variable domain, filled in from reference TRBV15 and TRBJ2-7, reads DAMVIQNPRYQVTQFGKPVTLSCSQTLNHNVMYWYQQKSSQAPKLLFHYYDKDFNNEADTPDNFQSRRPNTSFCFLDIRSPGLGDTAMYLCATSRVQSYEQYFGPGTRLTVT.

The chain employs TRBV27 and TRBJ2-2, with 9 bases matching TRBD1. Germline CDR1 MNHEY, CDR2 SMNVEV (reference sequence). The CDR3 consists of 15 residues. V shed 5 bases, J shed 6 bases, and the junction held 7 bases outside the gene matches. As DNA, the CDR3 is TGTGCCAGCAGTCCGGGACAGGGCTTGCCCGGGGAGCTGTTTTTT. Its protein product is CASSPGQGLPGELFF.

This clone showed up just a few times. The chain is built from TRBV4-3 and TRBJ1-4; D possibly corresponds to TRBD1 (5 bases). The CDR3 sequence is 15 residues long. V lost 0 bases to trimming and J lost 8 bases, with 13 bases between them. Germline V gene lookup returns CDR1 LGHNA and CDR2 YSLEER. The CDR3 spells CASSQDFRGGEKLFF. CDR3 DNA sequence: TGCGCCAGCAGCCAAGATTTCCGGGGGGGAGAAAAACTGTTTTTT.

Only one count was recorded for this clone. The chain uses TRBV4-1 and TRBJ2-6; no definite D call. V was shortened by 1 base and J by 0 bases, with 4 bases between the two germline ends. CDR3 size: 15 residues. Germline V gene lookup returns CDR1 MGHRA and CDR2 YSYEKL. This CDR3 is CASSQGVSGANVLTF. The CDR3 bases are TGCGCCAGCAGCCAAGGAGTCTCTGGGGCCAACGTCCTGACTTTC.

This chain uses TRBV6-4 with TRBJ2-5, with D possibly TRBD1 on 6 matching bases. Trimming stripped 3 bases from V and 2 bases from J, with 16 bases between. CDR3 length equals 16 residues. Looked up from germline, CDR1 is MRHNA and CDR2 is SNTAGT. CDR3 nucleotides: TGTGCCAGCAGTGAAAGGCCAGGGGTCGGACAAGAGACCCAGTACTTC. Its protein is CASSERPGVGQETQYF.

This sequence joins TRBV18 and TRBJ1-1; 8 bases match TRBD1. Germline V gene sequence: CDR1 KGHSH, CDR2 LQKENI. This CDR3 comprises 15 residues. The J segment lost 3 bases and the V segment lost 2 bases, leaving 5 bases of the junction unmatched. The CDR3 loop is CASSPTGGLDTEAFF. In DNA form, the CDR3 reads TGTGCCAGCTCACCAACAGGGGGGTTGGACACTGAAGCTTTCTTT.